This passage covers 20 T cell receptor beta chains from one sample sequenced in a study of CD8+ T cells in alopecia areata. This sample's treatment: oral pan-JAK inhibitor, 5-10 mg twice daily. Isolated RNA was reverse transcribed into cDNA used as the sequencing template. Generated by immunoSEQ multiplex PCR, the TCRdb table keeps only in-frame clones and is missing some. In the table there are around 110,000 clones, around three fifths of which are singletons. The specimen comprised CD8+ T cells sorted from blood, sampled at week 24, from a patient treated with tofacitinib. These receptors were obtained from a human donor with alopecia areata.

This chain uses TRBV18 with TRBJ1-2, with D uncertain. V was shortened by 3 bases and J by 2 bases, with 7 bases between the two germline ends. Germline CDR1 reads KGHSH; CDR2 reads LQKENI. The CDR3 consists of 13 residues. The CDR3 region is CASSPEANYGYTF. DNA of the CDR3: TGTGCCAGCTCACCTGAGGCCAACTATGGCTACACCTTC.

The chain couples TRBV9 to TRBJ2-3; D perhaps matches TRBD2 (6 bases). CDR3 length: 16 amino acids. CDR1 is SGDLS, CDR2 YYNGEE, per germline. V dropped 7 bases and J dropped 10 bases, with 28 bases sitting between them. The CDR3 reads CASGVAVGTPGSAQYF. The CDR3 DNA sequence: TGTGCCAGCGGGGTGGCGGTCGGGACTCCTGGATCTGCGCAGTATTTT.

This clone appeared a few times. The V gene is TRBV27, the J gene TRBJ1-1, with no clear D. Germline V gives CDR1 MNHEY, CDR2 SMNVEV (reference sequence). Trimming removed 5 bases from V and 4 bases from J, with 17 bases in between. The CDR3 is 15 residues long. The CDR3 DNA sequence: TGTGCCAGCAGTCCCACGCCGGGGTTTCTCACTGAAGCTTTCTTT. Protein product: CASSPTPGFLTEAFF.

The chain employs TRBV4-1 and TRBJ2-7; D gene uncertain. CDR1 and CDR2 from the germline V gene are MGHRA and YSYEKL. The germline V and J ends were trimmed by 1 base and 3 bases, with 10 bases remaining between them. The CDR3 extends over 14 amino acids. The DNA for the CDR3 is TGCGCCAGCAGCCAAGTATTACACCGCTACGAGCAGTACTTC. Amino acid sequence: CASSQVLHRYEQYF.

The chain has TRBV4-3 and TRBJ2-1, with TRBD2 identical over 7 bases. CDR3 length: 17 residues. CDR1 LGHNA and CDR2 YSLEER come from the germline V gene. Germline trimming cut 0 bases from V and 1 base from J; bases unmatched to any gene: 6. The CDR3 loop is CASSQDGGGLSYNEQFF. The CDR3 region has the DNA TGCGCCAGCAGCCAAGATGGGGGGGGTTTGTCCTACAATGAGCAGTTCTTC.

This chain uses TRBV30 with TRBJ1-5; 8 positions agree with TRBD1. The V segment lost 1 base and the J segment 2 bases; nucleotides outside the gene matches: 1. Germline V gene sequence: CDR1 GTSNPN, CDR2 SVGIG (reference sequence). This CDR3 has 14 residues. CDR3 protein: CAWSEDRGNQPQHF. As DNA, the CDR3 is TGTGCCTGGAGTGAGGACAGGGGCAATCAGCCCCAGCATTTT.

As regards this clone: Distinct nucleotide sequences in the sample also encode this CDR3. This sequence joins TRBV6-1 and TRBJ2-5; 14 nucleotides match TRBD2. The CDR3 is 15 amino acids. CDR1 and CDR2 (germline): MNHNS, SASEGT. V dropped 4 bases and J dropped 2; count of bases not matched to a gene: 0. This chain's CDR3 is CASSGLAGGQETQYF. As DNA, the CDR3 is TGTGCCAGCAGTGGACTAGCGGGGGGGCAAGAGACCCAGTACTTC.

The chain recombines TRBV30 with TRBJ1-1; weak D call: TRBD1 (5 bases). CDR1 GTSNPN and CDR2 SVGIG come from the germline V gene (reference sequence). Trimming stripped 2 bases from V and 4 bases from J, with 11 bases between. This CDR3 region has 13 residues. The CDR3 nucleotides read TGTGCCTGGAGTCCACTCGGGGGCACTGAAGCTTTCTTT. Residues: CAWSPLGGTEAFF.

The gene calls are TRBV18 and TRBJ2-1; D is unclear. CDR3 length: 16 residues. Germline CDR1 and CDR2: KGHSH and LQKENI. Trimming took 2 bases from V and 1 from J, leaving 12 bases between them. The CDR3 nucleotides read TGTGCCAGCTCACCAGACTTCGCCCTGTCCTACAATGAGCAGTTCTTC. Amino acids: CASSPDFALSYNEQFF.

The chain links TRBV6-5 to TRBJ2-1; D possibly matches TRBD1 or TRBD2 (5 bases each). CDR1 MNHEY and CDR2 SVGAGI come from the germline V gene. The ends were cut back, 6 bases at V and 4 bases at J, with 13 bases in the middle. The CDR3 runs to 14 residues. The CDR3 region is CASSAGTDYNEQFF. The CDR3 DNA follows: TGTGCCAGCAGCGCCGGGACGGATTACAATGAGCAGTTCTTC.

The chain is built from TRBV11-2 and TRBJ1-1; D is uncertain. The CDR3 has 12 residues. In germline, CDR1 is SGHAT, CDR2 FQNNGV. V was trimmed by 3 bases and J by 5 bases, leaving 7 bases between them. CDR3 DNA sequence: TGTGCCAGCAGCTTCGGTGAGACTGAAGCTTTCTTT. The encoded protein is CASSFGETEAFF.

By proportion, this clone is medium-sized. This chain links TRBV6-4 with TRBJ2-3, with 8 bases matching TRBD2. J lost 1 base, V lost 3 bases, and 0 bases had no gene match. The CDR3 loop spans 14 amino acids. Germline CDR1 is MRHNA and CDR2 is SNTAGT. DNA of the CDR3: TGTGCCAGCAGTGAGCGGGGGGGCACAGATACGCAGTATTTT. This gives the protein CASSERGGTDTQYF.

The CDR3 spells CASSPAEGYNSPLHF. In nucleotides, the CDR3 is TGTGCCAGCAGCCCTGCGGAGGGCTATAATTCACCCCTCCACTTT. This sequence joins TRBV27 and TRBJ1-6; D is unresolved. The germline V and J ends were trimmed by 6 bases and 3 bases, with 12 bases remaining between them. The CDR3 sequence is 15 residues long. Germline V CDR1 and CDR2: MNHEY, SMNVEV (reference sequence).

This chain links TRBV4-2 with TRBJ1-2; D perhaps matches TRBD1 (5 bases). The length of the CDR3 is 15 residues. Germline loops: CDR1 LGHNA, CDR2 YNFKEQ. Trimming left V 1 base short and J 7 bases short, with 16 bases between. CDR3 amino acids: CASSQGHEGTFGYTF. CDR3 coding DNA: TGTGCCAGCAGCCAAGGACACGAGGGGACTTTTGGCTACACCTTC.

The chain links TRBV7-9 to TRBJ2-7, with D possibly TRBD1 on 6 matching bases. V was pared by 3 bases and J by 2 bases, with 8 bases between. The CDR3 has 13 amino acids. Germline-derived CDR1 and CDR2 are SEHNR and FQNEAQ (reference sequence). The CDR3 protein is CASSFRDTYEQYF. The CDR3 nucleotides read TGTGCCAGCAGCTTCCGGGACACCTACGAGCAGTACTTC.

The V call is TRBV4-2, the J call TRBJ2-1, with 12 bases fitting TRBD2. Germline trimming cut 1 base from V and 7 bases from J; bases unmatched to any gene: 5. From germline, CDR1 is LGHNA and CDR2 YNFKEQ. This CDR3 region has 16 residues. Here the CDR3 DNA reads TGTGCCAGCAGCCAAGGACTAGCGGGGGAAGGAAATGAGCAGTTCTTC. Translating gives CASSQGLAGEGNEQFF.

J is TRBJ2-7 and V is TRBV13; D gene uncertain. V gave up 5 bases and J gave up 5 bases, with 10 bases separating them. The CDR3 is 12 residues long. Per germline, CDR1 PRHDT and CDR2 FYEKMQ (reference sequence). As DNA, the CDR3 is TGTGCCAGCAGCCCCCTAGGCAACGAGCAGTACTTC. Translation gives CASSPLGNEQYF.

V and J are TRBV30 and TRBJ1-6; 8 nucleotides agree with TRBD1. Germline V CDR1 and CDR2: GTSNPN, SVGIG (reference sequence). Trimming took 4 bases from V and 6 from J; bases not matched to a gene: 8. The CDR3 is made up of 15 amino acids. The CDR3 reads CAWTEGTGTNSPLHF. In DNA, the CDR3 is TGTGCCTGGACCGAGGGGACAGGAACTAATTCACCCCTCCACTTT.

This chain joins TRBV30 and TRBJ2-3; D assignment may be TRBD1 or TRBD2 (5 bases each). From germline, CDR1 is GTSNPN and CDR2 SVGIG (reference sequence). The CDR3 length is 13 residues. Trimming stripped 0 bases from V and 6 bases from J, with 10 bases between. In nucleotides, the CDR3 is TGTGCCTGGAGTGTAGGGGACGCGGATACGCAGTATTTT. This translates into CAWSVGDADTQYF.

This chain uses TRBV7-8 with TRBJ2-1; D perhaps matches TRBD1 (6 bases). Germline V gene data show CDR1 as SGHVS and CDR2 as FQNEAQ. The ends were cut back, 5 bases at V and 7 bases at J, with 9 bases in the middle. The CDR3 covers 12 residues. For the CDR3, the DNA is TGTGCCAGCAGCGTCACAGGGAATGAGCAGTTCTTC. Protein sequence: CASSVTGNEQFF.